This T cell receptor beta chain comes out of a study of OX40 agonist ivuxolimab in advanced cancers. Study in general: Every 2 weeks, patients got intravenous ivuxolimab at one of six dose levels (0.01-10 mg/kg).

Blood samples were obtained at baseline, cycle 4 day 1, and cycle 7 day 1. The CDR3 runs to 14 residues. Germline V lookup: CDR1 SGHRS, CDR2 YFSETQ. V shed 4 bases, J shed 11 bases, and the junction held 13 bases outside the gene matches. Assay: immunoSEQ multiplex PCR; the TCRdb copy retains only in-frame clones and omits some. The data contain over 80,000 clones, 80% to 95% of them singletons. The source of this sequence is an adult with an advanced solid tumor such as melanoma, head and neck, liver or kidney cancer. The material was CD4+ or CD8+ T cells sorted from blood, obtained in a trial of the OX40 agonist ivuxolimab. The chain has TRBV5-1 and TRBJ1-1, with TRBD1 identical over 8 bases. The CDR3 DNA reads TGCGCCAGCAGCCAGAACGGACAGGGTTTATCCGCTTTCTTT. Its translation is CASSQNGQGLSAFF.